The 7 T cell receptor beta chains below come from one sample, sequenced in a study of cytomegalovirus exposure and HLA in healthy donors. Amplification used 60 Vbeta primers and 13 Jbeta primers. Only in-frame clones appear in the TCRdb table, and some are missing; sequencing was by immunoSEQ multiplex PCR. This sample has over 200,000 clones; under 70% occur once, and the top ten carry about 2.5%. Material: PBMCs. The receptors were sampled from a man aged 40-50 years in good health and CMV-seropositive.

V and J are TRBV15 and TRBJ2-1, with D perhaps TRBD2 (6 bases). The CDR3 totals 14 residues. Trimming removed 0 bases at V and 7 bases at J, with 10 bases between. Germline V gives CDR1 LNHNV, CDR2 YYDKDF (reference sequence). In DNA form, the CDR3 reads TGTGCCACCAGCAGAGATGGGGACTGGAATGAGCAGTTCTTC. Translated, it gives CATSRDGDWNEQFF.

The chain uses TRBV4-3 and TRBJ1-6; no reliable D call. Germline CDR1 is LGHNA and CDR2 is YSLEER. V dropped 1 base and J dropped 6 bases, with 7 bases sitting between them. The CDR3 runs to 14 residues. CDR3 DNA sequence: TGCGCCAGCAGCCAAGGTAGCCCTAATTCACCCCTCCACTTT. This translates into CASSQGSPNSPLHF.

V is TRBV6-1 and J is TRBJ1-4; weak D call: TRBD1 (6 bases). This CDR3 has 14 amino acids. Germline V gene sequence: CDR1 MNHNS, CDR2 SASEGT. Trimming cost V 5 bases and J 6 bases, with 13 bases left between them. CDR3 residues: CASSPRGAHEKLFF. Written as DNA, the CDR3 is TGTGCCAGCAGTCCCCGGGGGGCACATGAAAAACTGTTTTTT.

The chain couples TRBV19 to TRBJ1-2, with 8 bases matching TRBD1. V shed 8 bases and J 4 bases; nucleotides not matched to a gene: 9. This CDR3 comprises 14 residues. Germline-derived CDR1 and CDR2 are LNHDA and SQIVND (reference sequence). The CDR3 spells CASYGQGGGYGYTF. DNA for the CDR3: TGTGCCAGTTATGGACAGGGCGGGGGCTATGGCTACACCTTC.

The gene calls are TRBV2 and TRBJ2-3; 9 nucleotides line up with TRBD2. J gave up 5 bases and V 6 bases, and 3 bases lay outside the gene matches. Germline V gene sequence: CDR1 SNHLY, CDR2 FYNNEI. This CDR3 has 13 amino acids. CDR3 sequence (DNA): TGTGCCAGCAGGTCAGCGGGGGGAGATACGCAGTATTTT. Translated, it gives CASRSAGGDTQYF.

This clone was seen more than once but under ten times. The chain links TRBV4-1 to TRBJ2-3; TRBD1 aligns across 9 bases. Germline CDR1 is MGHRA and CDR2 is YSYEKL. CDR3 size: 16 residues. The V and J ends lost 4 bases and 2 bases, in that order; junction bases with no gene match: 7. The CDR3 coding sequence is TGCGCCAGCAGCCCCCGGGACAGGGATTTCACAGATACGCAGTATTTT. This encodes CASSPRDRDFTDTQYF.

The chain is built from TRBV6-5 and TRBJ2-7; weak D call: TRBD2 (6 bases). This CDR3 comprises 15 residues. Germline V gives CDR1 MNHEY, CDR2 SVGAGI. The V end lost 5 bases, the J end lost 3 bases, and 17 bases lay between the germline ends. The CDR3 DNA sequence: TGTGCCAGCAGTCTGGTCGGAGGGGTGTTCTACGAGCAGTACTTC. It is translated as CASSLVGGVFYEQYF.